A selection of T cell receptor beta chains follows, all from one sample in a study of shared clonotypes between healthy human individuals. Method: immunoSEQ multiplex PCR; TCRdb's copy keeps in-frame clones and lacks some. The repertoire consists of 650,000 to 750,000 clones, with about two thirds occurring once and the leading ten covering 1.8%. The sample taken for sequencing was memory CD4+ T cells sorted from blood. The receptor source for this set is a woman in her 30s in good health. Each CDR3 is given with its conserved first and last residue. Fields, in order: D gene, V gene, clone size, J gene, CDR3 protein, CDR3 DNA. A D gene is named only where the DNA matches it firmly. Clone size is stated in some rows and not others, as once, few, many or a class when expanded.

d_call: .; v_call: TRBV30; clone_size: .; j_call: TRBJ2-1; cdr3_aa: CAWRNGGLRNEQFF; cdr3_nt: TGTGCCTGGAGAAACGGGGGCTTACGGAATGAGCAGTTCTTC
d_call: .; v_call: TRBV5-5; clone_size: .; j_call: TRBJ2-7; cdr3_aa: CASSFGTLDLYEQYF; cdr3_nt: TGTGCCAGCAGCTTCGGGACATTGGATCTCTACGAGCAGTACTTC
d_call: .; v_call: TRBV9; clone_size: .; j_call: TRBJ1-1; cdr3_aa: CASSVDTDTEAFF; cdr3_nt: TGTGCCAGCAGCGTAGATACGGACACTGAAGCTTTCTTT
d_call: .; v_call: TRBV28; clone_size: .; j_call: TRBJ2-1; cdr3_aa: CATTPKWSRNEQFF; cdr3_nt: TGTGCCACCACGCCAAAGTGGAGCCGGAATGAGCAGTTCTTC
d_call: TRBD1; v_call: TRBV28; clone_size: .; j_call: TRBJ1-1; cdr3_aa: CASSLPGGRAFF; cdr3_nt: TGTGCCAGCAGCTTACCAGGGGGCCGAGCTTTCTTT
d_call: .; v_call: TRBV7-8; clone_size: .; j_call: TRBJ2-5; cdr3_aa: CASSLAVEALETQYF; cdr3_nt: TGTGCCAGCAGCTTAGCGGTAGAGGCCCTGGAGACCCAGTACTTC
d_call: .; v_call: TRBV5-1; clone_size: once; j_call: TRBJ2-7; cdr3_aa: CASSSLWVGGEQYF; cdr3_nt: TGCGCCAGCAGCTCTTTGTGGGTGGGGGGCGAGCAGTACTTC
d_call: .; v_call: TRBV6-1; clone_size: few; j_call: TRBJ2-7; cdr3_aa: CASSRGAPSSYEQYF; cdr3_nt: TGTGCCAGCAGTAGAGGGGCCCCCAGCTCCTACGAGCAGTACTTC
d_call: TRBD1; v_call: TRBV28; clone_size: .; j_call: TRBJ2-3; cdr3_aa: CASRTPGQGDGDTQYF; cdr3_nt: TGTGCCAGCAGGACCCCGGGACAGGGGGATGGAGATACGCAGTATTTT
d_call: TRBD1; v_call: TRBV28; clone_size: .; j_call: TRBJ1-4; cdr3_aa: CASRGTEVSEKLFF; cdr3_nt: TGTGCCAGCAGGGGGACAGAAGTGTCGGAAAAACTGTTTTTT
d_call: TRBD2; v_call: TRBV7-9; clone_size: .; j_call: TRBJ2-5; cdr3_aa: CASSRGTNQETQYF; cdr3_nt: TGTGCCAGCAGCCGGGGGACTAACCAAGAGACCCAGTACTTC
d_call: .; v_call: TRBV5-4; clone_size: .; j_call: TRBJ2-1; cdr3_aa: CASSLRQGQGEQFF; cdr3_nt: TGTGCCAGCAGCTTGCGCCAGGGGCAGGGTGAGCAGTTCTTC
d_call: .; v_call: TRBV15; clone_size: .; j_call: TRBJ1-5; cdr3_aa: CATSRDTPGVQPQHF; cdr3_nt: TGTGCCACCAGCAGAGATACCCCAGGGGTCCAGCCCCAGCATTTT
d_call: .; v_call: TRBV7-6; clone_size: .; j_call: TRBJ1-5; cdr3_aa: CASSLATNQPQHF; cdr3_nt: TGTGCCAGCAGCTTAGCGACCAATCAGCCCCAGCATTTT
d_call: .; v_call: TRBV19; clone_size: .; j_call: TRBJ2-2; cdr3_aa: CASSIGAKTGYTGELFF; cdr3_nt: TGTGCCAGTAGTATCGGAGCCAAAACAGGTTACACCGGGGAGCTGTTTTTT
d_call: TRBD2; v_call: TRBV5-1; clone_size: .; j_call: TRBJ2-3; cdr3_aa: CASSLGLERGYTDTQYF; cdr3_nt: TGCGCCAGCAGCTTGGGTCTGGAGCGGGGGTACACAGATACGCAGTATTTT
d_call: .; v_call: TRBV28; clone_size: .; j_call: TRBJ2-7; cdr3_aa: CASSNPGRATYEQYF; cdr3_nt: TGTGCCAGCAGCAATCCGGGACGTGCTACCTACGAGCAGTACTTC
d_call: TRBD1; v_call: TRBV27; clone_size: .; j_call: TRBJ2-7; cdr3_aa: CASSRIFGTGGDEQYF; cdr3_nt: TGTGCCAGCAGCCGAATCTTCGGGACAGGGGGGGACGAGCAGTACTTC
d_call: TRBD1; v_call: TRBV28; clone_size: few; j_call: TRBJ2-2; cdr3_aa: CASSLLNLRQGANTGELFF; cdr3_nt: TGTGCCAGCAGTTTGCTAAACCTCCGACAGGGGGCGAACACCGGGGAGCTGTTTTTT
d_call: TRBD1; v_call: TRBV9; clone_size: .; j_call: TRBJ1-4; cdr3_aa: CASSVVTGRDEKLFF; cdr3_nt: TGTGCCAGCAGCGTCGTGACAGGGAGGGATGAAAAACTGTTTTTT
d_call: TRBD2; v_call: TRBV5-3; clone_size: .; j_call: TRBJ2-1; cdr3_aa: CARSSSSGRSYNEQFF; cdr3_nt: TGTGCCAGAAGCTCATCTAGCGGGAGGTCGTACAATGAGCAGTTCTTC
d_call: TRBD2; v_call: TRBV28; clone_size: .; j_call: TRBJ2-2; cdr3_aa: CASRLAGRQNTGELFF; cdr3_nt: TGTGCCAGCAGATTAGCGGGACGACAGAACACCGGGGAGCTGTTTTTT
d_call: .; v_call: TRBV5-1; clone_size: few; j_call: TRBJ1-2; cdr3_aa: CASSLTVDSGSPNYGYTF; cdr3_nt: TGCGCCAGCAGCTTGACAGTCGACAGTGGATCACCTAACTATGGCTACACCTTC
d_call: .; v_call: TRBV2; clone_size: .; j_call: TRBJ1-5; cdr3_aa: CASSLLAGSLQPQHF; cdr3_nt: TGTGCCAGCAGTTTATTGGCAGGGTCCTTGCAGCCCCAGCATTTT
d_call: .; v_call: TRBV2; clone_size: .; j_call: TRBJ2-2; cdr3_aa: CASKTGELFF; cdr3_nt: TGTGCCAGCAAGACCGGGGAGCTGTTTTTT
d_call: TRBD1; v_call: TRBV2; clone_size: .; j_call: TRBJ1-2; cdr3_aa: CASSDQLGGNYGYTF; cdr3_nt: TGTGCCAGCAGTGACCAGTTAGGGGGCAACTATGGCTACACCTTC
d_call: TRBD1; v_call: TRBV5-1; clone_size: many; j_call: TRBJ2-1; cdr3_aa: CASSLAGTGLRNEQFF; cdr3_nt: TGCGCCAGCAGCTTGGCGGGGACAGGGCTAAGAAATGAGCAGTTCTTC
d_call: .; v_call: TRBV29-1; clone_size: .; j_call: TRBJ1-5; cdr3_aa: CSVGVGNQPQHF; cdr3_nt: TGCAGCGTTGGAGTGGGAAATCAGCCCCAGCATTTT
d_call: .; v_call: TRBV5-4; clone_size: many; j_call: TRBJ1-1; cdr3_aa: CASSPMDTLNTEAFF; cdr3_nt: TGTGCCAGCAGCCCGATGGACACCCTCAACACTGAAGCTTTCTTT
d_call: .; v_call: TRBV6-5; clone_size: .; j_call: TRBJ1-3; cdr3_aa: CASSYTGSSGNTIYF; cdr3_nt: TGTGCCAGCAGTTACACAGGGTCCTCTGGAAACACCATATATTTT
d_call: TRBD2; v_call: TRBV5-1; clone_size: many; j_call: TRBJ2-1; cdr3_aa: CASSSGLAGTNEQFF; cdr3_nt: TGCGCCAGCAGCTCGGGACTAGCGGGAACCAATGAGCAGTTCTTC
d_call: TRBD2; v_call: TRBV10-2; clone_size: .; j_call: TRBJ2-3; cdr3_aa: CASSEGTSGKDTQYF; cdr3_nt: TGCGCCAGCAGTGAAGGGACTAGCGGGAAAGATACGCAGTATTTT
d_call: .; v_call: TRBV30; clone_size: .; j_call: TRBJ2-2; cdr3_aa: CAWSPGVGELFF; cdr3_nt: TGTGCCTGGAGTCCGGGGGTCGGGGAGCTGTTTTTT
d_call: TRBD1; v_call: TRBV4-2; clone_size: .; j_call: TRBJ1-4; cdr3_aa: CASRTGDPNEKLFF; cdr3_nt: TGTGCCAGCAGGACAGGGGATCCTAATGAAAAACTGTTTTTT
d_call: TRBD2; v_call: TRBV11-2; clone_size: few; j_call: TRBJ2-7; cdr3_aa: CASSSVQRDDEQYF; cdr3_nt: TGTGCCAGCAGCTCCGTCCAGCGGGACGATGAGCAGTACTTC
d_call: TRBD1; v_call: TRBV19; clone_size: once; j_call: TRBJ2-2; cdr3_aa: CASSWTGATGTGELFF; cdr3_nt: TGTGCCAGTAGTTGGACAGGGGCTACGGGGACCGGGGAGCTGTTTTTT
d_call: .; v_call: TRBV7-6; clone_size: .; j_call: TRBJ2-5; cdr3_aa: CASSSPTYQETQYF; cdr3_nt: TGTGCCAGCAGCTCCCCAACCTACCAAGAGACCCAGTACTTC
d_call: .; v_call: TRBV5-6; clone_size: .; j_call: TRBJ2-1; cdr3_aa: CASSLGVGLEFF; cdr3_nt: TGTGCCAGCAGCTTGGGAGTGGGGTTGGAGTTCTTC
d_call: .; v_call: TRBV5-6; clone_size: .; j_call: TRBJ1-2; cdr3_aa: CASSSTPDANYGYTF; cdr3_nt: TGTGCCAGCAGCTCCACTCCGGACGCAAACTATGGCTACACCTTC
d_call: .; v_call: TRBV7-9; clone_size: .; j_call: TRBJ1-2; cdr3_aa: CASSPTTGNYGYTF; cdr3_nt: TGTGCCAGCAGCCCCACTACGGGGAACTATGGCTACACCTTC
d_call: .; v_call: TRBV25-1; clone_size: .; j_call: TRBJ2-5; cdr3_aa: CASSEVGREETQYF; cdr3_nt: TGTGCCAGCAGTGAAGTTGGCAGGGAAGAGACCCAGTACTTC
d_call: .; v_call: TRBV5-1; clone_size: .; j_call: TRBJ1-1; cdr3_aa: CASRPHGLPEENTEAFF; cdr3_nt: TGCGCCAGCAGACCCCATGGACTCCCGGAGGAGAACACTGAAGCTTTCTTT
d_call: TRBD1; v_call: TRBV6-5; clone_size: .; j_call: TRBJ2-3; cdr3_aa: CASSYGQASTDTQYF; cdr3_nt: TGTGCCAGCAGTTACGGACAGGCGTCCACAGATACGCAGTATTTT
d_call: .; v_call: TRBV9; clone_size: .; j_call: TRBJ2-7; cdr3_aa: CASSVGGSDYEQYF; cdr3_nt: TGTGCCAGCAGCGTAGGCGGCAGTGACTACGAGCAGTACTTC
d_call: .; v_call: TRBV2; clone_size: once; j_call: TRBJ2-2; cdr3_aa: CASSVAANTGELFF; cdr3_nt: TGTGCCAGCAGTGTGGCGGCGAACACCGGGGAGCTGTTTTTT
d_call: .; v_call: TRBV7-9; clone_size: .; j_call: TRBJ2-7; cdr3_aa: CASSQPLARLFF; cdr3_nt: TGTGCCAGCAGCCAACCCCTCGCGCGCTTATTCTTC
d_call: .; v_call: TRBV5-4; clone_size: .; j_call: TRBJ1-1; cdr3_aa: CASSRWTDMNTEAFF; cdr3_nt: TGTGCCAGCAGCAGATGGACAGATATGAACACTGAAGCTTTCTTT
d_call: .; v_call: TRBV6-6; clone_size: once; j_call: TRBJ2-7; cdr3_aa: CASSYSREQYF; cdr3_nt: TGTGCCAGCAGTTACTCGAGGGAGCAGTACTTC
d_call: TRBD1; v_call: TRBV2; clone_size: .; j_call: TRBJ1-1; cdr3_aa: CASSSQGVEAFF; cdr3_nt: TGTGCCAGCAGTTCGCAGGGGGTCGAAGCTTTCTTT
d_call: TRBD1; v_call: TRBV6-6; clone_size: .; j_call: TRBJ2-7; cdr3_aa: CASSTGDLDEQYF; cdr3_nt: TGTGCCAGCAGTACAGGGGATCTCGACGAGCAGTACTTC